Listed here are 26 T cell receptor beta chains from one sample, sequenced in a study of OX40 agonist ivuxolimab in advanced cancers. Sequencing was performed with immunoSEQ multiplex PCR; in TCRdb, only in-frame clones are kept and a portion is missing. The table lists tens of thousands of clones, around 87% of them singletons, with roughly 1.3% in the top ten. Sequenced here: CD4+ or CD8+ T cells sorted from blood, sampled in a trial of the OX40 agonist ivuxolimab. The receptor source for this set is an adult with an advanced solid tumor such as melanoma, head and neck, liver or kidney cancer.

The J gene is TRBJ2-7, the V gene TRBV19, with TRBD1 identical over 8 bases. V trimming: 4 bases; J trimming: 0 bases; junction bases outside the gene matches: 5. The CDR3 is 15 amino acids. Germline V gives CDR1 LNHDA, CDR2 SQIVND (reference sequence). The CDR3 loop reads CASSTSGTGSYEQYF. The CDR3 bases are TGTGCCAGTAGTACTTCCGGGACAGGCTCCTACGAGCAGTACTTC.

The chain recombines TRBV12-5 with TRBJ2-5; 7 bases agree with TRBD1. V lost 0 bases, J lost 5 bases, and 6 bases stayed unmatched. The germline gives CDR1 LGHNT, CDR2 FRNRAP. The CDR3 has 15 amino acids. CDR3 DNA sequence: TGTGCTAGTGGTTTGGTACTAGGGGGCCGGGAGACCCAGTACTTC. It is translated as CASGLVLGGRETQYF.

CDR3 region: CASSNLGVTGSTGELFF. CDR3 coding DNA: TGTGCCAGTAGTAACTTGGGTGTGACAGGGTCCACCGGGGAGCTGTTTTTT. The rearrangement joins TRBV19 to TRBJ2-2; 7 positions match TRBD1. Germline lookup yields CDR1 LNHDA and CDR2 SQIVND (reference sequence). The CDR3 totals 17 residues. The trim removed 4 bases at V and 4 bases at J, leaving 12 bases unmatched.

V is TRBV30 and J is TRBJ1-5, with a possible D match to TRBD1 (6 bases). The CDR3 is 12 amino acids. The germline CDR1 and CDR2 sequences are GTSNPN and SVGIG (reference sequence). Trimming stripped 5 bases from V and 7 bases from J, with 12 bases between. CDR3 region: CAWSVGAQPQHF. The CDR3 nucleotides are TGTGCCTGGTCCGTGGGGGCCCAGCCCCAGCATTTT.

The chain is built from TRBV28 and TRBJ1-2, with D perhaps TRBD1 (6 bases). V lost 2 bases and J 6 bases, leaving 19 bases between the germline ends. Germline CDR1 is MDHEN and CDR2 is SYDVKM. This CDR3 comprises 16 residues. The CDR3 DNA reads TGTGCCAGCAGTTTAGCCGAGAGGTCCAGGGGCAATGGCTACACCTTC. Protein: CASSLAERSRGNGYTF.

The rearrangement links TRBV9 to TRBJ2-1, with a possible D match to TRBD1 (5 bases). Looked up from germline, CDR1 is SGDLS and CDR2 is YYNGEE. The CDR3 has 13 residues. V lost 0 bases and J lost 9, with 10 bases in between. The CDR3 nucleotides read TGTGCCAGCAGCGTAGGGGCAGGGCGTGAGCAGTTCTTC. It specifies CASSVGAGREQFF.

The chain has TRBV2 and TRBJ1-4; 8 bases are a match to TRBD1. Germline trimming cut 4 bases from V and 2 bases from J; bases unmatched to any gene: 3. Germline V gene data show CDR1 as SNHLY and CDR2 as FYNNEI. CDR3 length: 15 amino acids. The CDR3 spells CASSVTGVTNEKLFF. Written as DNA, the CDR3 is TGTGCCAGCAGTGTGACAGGGGTGACTAATGAAAAACTGTTTTTT. The full variable domain, with the rest looked up from reference TRBV2 and TRBJ1-4, is EPEVTQTPSHQVTQMGQEVILRCVPISNHLYFYWYRQILGQKVEFLVSFYNNEISEKSEIFDDQFSVERPDGSNFTLKIRSTKLEDSAMYFCASSVTGVTNEKLFFGSGTQLSVL.

This clone is a singleton in its sample. The CDR3 protein is CASSLSGAGTGELFF. The CDR3 nucleotides are TGTGCCAGCTCACTCTCAGGGGCAGGAACCGGGGAGCTGTTTTTT. The chain has TRBV18 and TRBJ2-2, with a tentative D call TRBD1 (6 bases). This CDR3 comprises 15 residues. V lost 4 bases to trimming and J lost 5 bases, with 14 bases between them. Germline V CDR1 and CDR2: KGHSH, LQKENI.

This clone appeared a single time. This rearrangement joins TRBV6-1 to TRBJ2-7, with D possibly TRBD1 on 6 matching bases. The CDR3 loop spans 16 amino acids. Germline loops: CDR1 MNHNS, CDR2 SASEGT. The V and J ends lost 4 bases and 1 base respectively, with 17 bases between them. The CDR3 loop is CASSGPTGNRSYEQYF. As DNA, the CDR3 is TGTGCCAGCAGTGGCCCAACAGGGAATCGGTCCTACGAGCAGTACTTC.

This clone was recorded only once. J is TRBJ1-2 and V is TRBV19; 7 nucleotides agree with TRBD1. The CDR3 has 15 amino acids. Unmatched junction bases numbered 8, after V lost 3 bases and J lost 4 bases. Germline values: CDR1 LNHDA, CDR2 SQIVND (reference sequence). CDR3 sequence reads: CASSMEGAGAYGYTF. CDR3 DNA sequence: TGTGCCAGTAGTATGGAGGGGGCAGGGGCCTATGGCTACACCTTC.

The chain combines TRBV5-1 with TRBJ2-7, with D uncertain. Trimming cost V 4 bases and J 2 bases, with 10 bases left between them. Looked up from germline, CDR1 is SGHRS and CDR2 is YFSETQ. The CDR3 extends over 13 amino acids. The chain's CDR3 is CASSQVSPYEQYF. DNA for the CDR3: TGCGCCAGCAGCCAGGTATCGCCCTACGAGCAGTACTTC.

V gene TRBV29-1 combines with J gene TRBJ2-1, with D hard to call. The germline V gene has CDR1 SQVTM and CDR2 ANQGSEA. The CDR3 runs 15 residues. V shed 0 bases and J shed 0 bases, with 9 bases lying between them. The DNA for the CDR3 is TGCAGCGTTGAAGACAGGACCCGCTCCTACAATGAGCAGTTCTTC. Its translation is CSVEDRTRSYNEQFF.

This clone was seen a handful of times. The V and J genes are TRBV9 and TRBJ2-3; 10 nucleotides align to TRBD2. Germline V gene sequence: CDR1 SGDLS, CDR2 YYNGEE. This CDR3 comprises 17 residues. V trimming: 3 bases; J trimming: 4 bases; junction bases outside the gene matches: 11. The CDR3 DNA sequence: TGTGCCAGCAGCGCCCACCCGGGACTAGCGTCGGCAGATACGCAGTATTTT. It encodes CASSAHPGLASADTQYF.

This chain connects TRBV18 to TRBJ2-1; unclear D gene. V lost 4 bases and J 5 bases, leaving 9 bases between the germline ends. This CDR3 comprises 13 residues. Looked up from germline, CDR1 is KGHSH and CDR2 is LQKENI. This CDR3 is CASSHGNNNEQFF. The DNA for the CDR3 is TGTGCCAGCTCACATGGTAATAACAATGAGCAGTTCTTC.

The table lists this clone with a count of one. This chain links TRBV29-1 with TRBJ2-3; D is unresolved. Trimming took off 6 bases at V and 5 bases at J, with 9 bases between the two ends. Germline loops: CDR1 SQVTM, CDR2 ANQGSEA. This CDR3 contains 11 residues. CDR3 in amino acids: CSVLTRDTQYF. For the CDR3, the DNA is TGCAGCGTGCTGACCCGAGATACGCAGTATTTT.

The rearrangement uses TRBV5-1 and TRBJ2-1, with 7 bases that match TRBD2. The V gene's germline CDR1 is SGHRS and CDR2 YFSETQ. The CDR3 is made up of 16 amino acids. The V gene end was trimmed by 1 base and the J gene end by 7 bases; junction bases not matched to a gene: 11. CDR3 nucleotides: TGCGCCAGCAGCTTGAGGGCTAGCGGCGGGTTAAATGAGCAGTTCTTC. It translates to CASSLRASGGLNEQFF.

The V gene is TRBV28, the J gene TRBJ2-1; a possible D gene is TRBD1 (5 bases). Germline V CDR1 and CDR2: MDHEN, SYDVKM. CDR3 size: 11 residues. The germline V and J ends were trimmed by 7 bases and 8 bases, with 9 bases remaining between them. CDR3 sequence reads: CASTLQDEQFF. CDR3 coding DNA: TGTGCCAGCACCTTACAGGATGAGCAGTTCTTC.

V and J are TRBV10-3 and TRBJ2-5; possible D gene TRBD1, 6 bases. Germline CDR1 is ENHRY and CDR2 is SYGVKD. Trimming stripped 1 base from V and 2 bases from J, with 11 bases between. The CDR3 extends over 15 amino acids. The CDR3 sequence is CAISEFQGSQETQYF. CDR3 nucleotide sequence: TGTGCCATCAGTGAGTTTCAGGGGTCTCAAGAGACCCAGTACTTC.

The rearrangement joins TRBV28 to TRBJ1-2; weak D call: TRBD1 (5 bases). Germline CDR1 and CDR2: MDHEN and SYDVKM. This CDR3 has 13 residues. V was shortened by 5 bases and J by 8 bases, with 15 bases between the two germline ends. CDR3 coding DNA: TGTGCCAGCAGTCTGGGGGGTTCTCTAGGCTACACCTTC. Translation: CASSLGGSLGYTF.

The rearrangement links TRBV30 to TRBJ2-7, with TRBD1 matching over 7 bases. After removal of 0 bases from V and 6 bases from J, the junction contained 5 bases not matched to a gene. The CDR3 contains 13 residues. CDR1 is GTSNPN and CDR2 is SVGIG in the germline V gene (reference sequence). In DNA, the CDR3 is TGTGCCTGGAGTGTGGGACAGTTTGTCGAGCAGTACTTC. As protein: CAWSVGQFVEQYF.

The chain combines TRBV20-1 with TRBJ2-1; D not resolved. Germline loops: CDR1 DFQATT, CDR2 SNEGSKA (reference sequence). CDR3 length equals 11 residues. V was shortened by 7 bases and J by 9 bases, with 13 bases between the two germline ends. The CDR3 protein is CSVQAALEQFF. As DNA, the CDR3 is TGCAGTGTTCAGGCAGCTCTTGAGCAGTTCTTC.

This clone was seen more than once but under ten times. The chain uses TRBV15 and TRBJ1-3; D possibly corresponds to TRBD1 (6 bases). CDR3 length: 17 amino acids. V lost 0 bases and J lost 0, with 12 bases in between. Germline V gene sequence: CDR1 LNHNV, CDR2 YYDKDF (reference sequence). The CDR3 here is CATSRDKTGSSGNTIYF. The CDR3 coding sequence is TGTGCCACCAGCAGAGATAAGACAGGAAGCTCTGGAAACACCATATATTTT.

This clone was observed a single time. Other DNA sequences from this sample encode an identical CDR3 as well. This chain joins TRBV28 and TRBJ2-6, with D tentatively TRBD1 (6 bases). This CDR3 is 16 amino acids long. In germline, CDR1 is MDHEN, CDR2 SYDVKM. V gave up 4 bases and J gave up 4 bases, with 14 bases separating them. CDR3 loop: CASSSGAGLGANVLTF. For the CDR3, the DNA is TGTGCCAGCAGTTCAGGGGCGGGTCTGGGGGCCAACGTCCTGACTTTC. Full variable domain (remainder filled in from reference TRBV28 and TRBJ2-6): DVKVTQSSRYLVKRTGEKVFLECVQDMDHENMFWYRQDPGLGLRLIYFSYDVKMKEKGDIPEGYSVSREKKERFSLILESASTNQTSMYLCASSSGAGLGANVLTFGAGSRLTVL.

This chain joins TRBV19 and TRBJ1-5; 7 bases fit TRBD1. Trimming cost V 6 bases and J 6 bases; bases outside gene matches: 5. Germline values: CDR1 LNHDA, CDR2 SQIVND (reference sequence). This CDR3 comprises 13 residues. For the CDR3, the DNA is TGTGCCAGTAGCGCAGGGGGTTTTCAGCCCCAGCATTTT. Translation gives CASSAGGFQPQHF.

This chain uses TRBV7-3 with TRBJ2-3; 12 nucleotides agree with TRBD1. From germline, CDR1 is SGHTA and CDR2 FQGTGA. This CDR3 is 17 amino acids long. The V gene end was trimmed by 4 bases and the J gene end by 2 bases; junction bases not matched to a gene: 7. The CDR3 nucleotides read TGTGCCAGCAGCTCACGGGGGACAGGGGGCGACACAGATACGCAGTATTTT. It codes for CASSSRGTGGDTDTQYF. The full variable domain, completed using reference TRBV7-3 and TRBJ2-3, is GAGVSQTPSNKVTEKGKYVELRCDPISGHTALYWYRQSLGQGPEFLIYFQGTGAADDSGLPNDRFFAVRPEGSVSTLKIQRTERGDSAVYLCASSSRGTGGDTDTQYFGPGTRLTVL.

The J gene is TRBJ2-3, the V gene TRBV7-2, with D possibly TRBD1 on 6 matching bases. The CDR3 is 15 residues long. Germline V CDR1 and CDR2: SGHTA, FQGNSA. The V and J ends lost 5 bases and 2 bases respectively, with 14 bases between them. As DNA, the CDR3 is TGTGCCAGCAGCCTAGTAAGGGGGTCCACAGATACGCAGTATTTT. Translation gives CASSLVRGSTDTQYF.